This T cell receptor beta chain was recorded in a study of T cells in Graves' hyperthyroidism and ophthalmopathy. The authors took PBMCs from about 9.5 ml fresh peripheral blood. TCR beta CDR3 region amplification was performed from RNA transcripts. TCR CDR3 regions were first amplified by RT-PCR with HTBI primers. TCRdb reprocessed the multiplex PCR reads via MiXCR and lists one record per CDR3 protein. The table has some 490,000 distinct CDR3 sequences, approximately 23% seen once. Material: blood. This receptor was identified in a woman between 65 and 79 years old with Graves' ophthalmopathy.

The DNA of the CDR3 is TGCAGCGTTGTTAGCGGGAGCTCCAATGAGCAGTTCTTC. This encodes CSVVSGSSNEQFF. The chain recombines TRBV29-1 with TRBJ2-1; 9 positions agree with TRBD2. The CDR3 is 13 amino acids. V shed 4 bases and J 6 bases; nucleotides not matched to a gene: 4. Per the germline V gene, CDR1 is SQVTM and CDR2 is ANQGSEA.